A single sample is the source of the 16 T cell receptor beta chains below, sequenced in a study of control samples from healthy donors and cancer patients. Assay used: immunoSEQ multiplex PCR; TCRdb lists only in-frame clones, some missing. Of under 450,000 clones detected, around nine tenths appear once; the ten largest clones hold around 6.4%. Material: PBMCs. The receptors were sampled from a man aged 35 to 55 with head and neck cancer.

CDR3 coding DNA: TGTGCCAGCAGCTCCGCGGGTCAGGGCTCCTACGAGCAGTACTTC. Residues: CASSSAGQGSYEQYF. The chain links TRBV7-2 to TRBJ2-7; D assignment may be TRBD1 or TRBD2 (5 bases each). Trimming took 4 bases from V and 0 from J, leaving 13 bases between them. CDR3 length equals 15 residues. Germline values: CDR1 SGHTA, CDR2 FQGNSA.

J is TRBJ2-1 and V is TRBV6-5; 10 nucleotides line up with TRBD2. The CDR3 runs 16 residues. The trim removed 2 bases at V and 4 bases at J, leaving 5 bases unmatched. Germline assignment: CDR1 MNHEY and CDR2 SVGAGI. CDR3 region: CASSYRLAGEYNEQFF. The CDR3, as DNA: TGTGCCAGCAGTTACCGTCTAGCGGGAGAGTACAATGAGCAGTTCTTC.

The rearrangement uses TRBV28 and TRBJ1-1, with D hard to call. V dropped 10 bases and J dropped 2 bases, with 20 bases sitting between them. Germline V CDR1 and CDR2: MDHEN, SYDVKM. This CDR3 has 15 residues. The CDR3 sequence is CATSPSPRGNTEAFF. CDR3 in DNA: TGTGCCACCTCCCCATCCCCGAGAGGAAACACTGAAGCTTTCTTT.

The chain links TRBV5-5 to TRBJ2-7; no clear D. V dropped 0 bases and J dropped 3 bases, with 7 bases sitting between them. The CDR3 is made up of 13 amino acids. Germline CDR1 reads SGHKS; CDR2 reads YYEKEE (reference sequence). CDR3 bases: TGTGCCAGCAGCTTGGCCGGACGCTACGAGCAGTACTTC. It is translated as CASSLAGRYEQYF.

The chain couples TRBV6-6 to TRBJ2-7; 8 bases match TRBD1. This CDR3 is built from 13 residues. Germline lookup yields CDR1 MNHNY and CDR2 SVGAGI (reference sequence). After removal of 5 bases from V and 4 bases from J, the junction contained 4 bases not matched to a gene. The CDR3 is CASSQGQVYEQYF. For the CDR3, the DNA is TGTGCCAGCAGTCAGGGACAGGTATACGAGCAGTACTTC.

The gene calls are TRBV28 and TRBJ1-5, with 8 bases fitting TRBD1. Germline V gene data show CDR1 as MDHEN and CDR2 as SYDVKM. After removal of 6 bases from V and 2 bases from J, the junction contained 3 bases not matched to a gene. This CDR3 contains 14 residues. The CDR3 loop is CASSLTGGNQPQHF. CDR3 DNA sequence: TGTGCCAGCAGCTTGACAGGGGGCAATCAGCCCCAGCATTTT.

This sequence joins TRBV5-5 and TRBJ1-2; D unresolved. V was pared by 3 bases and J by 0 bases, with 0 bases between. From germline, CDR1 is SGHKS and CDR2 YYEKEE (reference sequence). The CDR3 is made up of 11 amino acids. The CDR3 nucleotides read TGTGCCAGCAGCTCTAACTATGGCTACACCTTC. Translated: CASSSNYGYTF. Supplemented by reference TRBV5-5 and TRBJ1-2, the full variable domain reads DAGVTQSPTHLIKTRGQQVTLRCSPISGHKSVSWYQQVLGQGPQFIFQYYEKEERGRGNFPDRFSARQFPNYSSELNVNALLLGDSALYLCASSSNYGYTFGSGTRLTVV.

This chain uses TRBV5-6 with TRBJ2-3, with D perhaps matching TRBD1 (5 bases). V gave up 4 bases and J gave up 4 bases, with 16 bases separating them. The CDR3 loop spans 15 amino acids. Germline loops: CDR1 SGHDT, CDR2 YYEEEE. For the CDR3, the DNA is TGTGCCAGCAGCCTAAGGGGAAGGGGCGCAGATACGCAGTATTTT. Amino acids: CASSLRGRGADTQYF.

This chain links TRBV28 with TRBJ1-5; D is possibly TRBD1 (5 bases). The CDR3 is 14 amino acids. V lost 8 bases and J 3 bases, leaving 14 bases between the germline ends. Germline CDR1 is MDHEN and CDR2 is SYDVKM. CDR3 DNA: TGTGCCAGCTCCCGAGGGGACCTCAATCAGCCCCAGCATTTT. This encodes CASSRGDLNQPQHF. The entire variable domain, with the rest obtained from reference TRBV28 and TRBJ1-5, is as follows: DVKVTQSSRYLVKRTGEKVFLECVQDMDHENMFWYRQDPGLGLRLIYFSYDVKMKEKGDIPEGYSVSREKKERFSLILESASTNQTSMYLCASSRGDLNQPQHFGDGTRLSIL.

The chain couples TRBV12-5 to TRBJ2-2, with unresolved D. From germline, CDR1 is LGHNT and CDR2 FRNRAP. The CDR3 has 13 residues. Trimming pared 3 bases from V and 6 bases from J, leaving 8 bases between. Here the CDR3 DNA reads TGTGCTAGTGGTTTTAGTTTGGCCGGGGAGCTGTTTTTT. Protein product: CASGFSLAGELFF.

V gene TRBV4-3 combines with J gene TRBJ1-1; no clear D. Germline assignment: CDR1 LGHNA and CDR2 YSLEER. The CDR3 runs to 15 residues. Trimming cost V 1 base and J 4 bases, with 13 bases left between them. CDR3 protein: CASSQGRGYGTEAFF. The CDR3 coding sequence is TGCGCCAGCAGCCAAGGGCGGGGATATGGCACTGAAGCTTTCTTT.

The CDR3 nucleotides are TGTGCCAGCAGTTCATTGAAGCTAGGAAACCAAGAGACCCAGTACTTC. Protein product: CASSSLKLGNQETQYF. The gene calls are TRBV28 and TRBJ2-5; D uncertain. This CDR3 contains 16 residues. V lost 4 bases and J 0 bases, leaving 15 bases between the germline ends. Germline V gene sequence: CDR1 MDHEN, CDR2 SYDVKM.

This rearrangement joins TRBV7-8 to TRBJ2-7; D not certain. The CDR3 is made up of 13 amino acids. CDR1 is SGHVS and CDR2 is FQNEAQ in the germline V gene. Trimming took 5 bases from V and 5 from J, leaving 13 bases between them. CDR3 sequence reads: CASSPPQRDEQYF. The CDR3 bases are TGTGCCAGCAGCCCCCCCCAACGTGACGAGCAGTACTTC.

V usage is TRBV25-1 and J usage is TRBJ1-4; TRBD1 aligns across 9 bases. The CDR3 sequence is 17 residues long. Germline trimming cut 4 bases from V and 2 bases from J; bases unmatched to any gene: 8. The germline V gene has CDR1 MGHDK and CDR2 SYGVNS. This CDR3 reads CASSAFTGGGTNEKLFF. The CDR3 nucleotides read TGTGCCAGCAGTGCGTTTACAGGGGGCGGCACTAATGAAAAACTGTTTTTT.

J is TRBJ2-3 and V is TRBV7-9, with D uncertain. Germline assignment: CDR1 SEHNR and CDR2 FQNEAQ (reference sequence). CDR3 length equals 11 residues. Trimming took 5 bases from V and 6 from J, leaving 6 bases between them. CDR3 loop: CASSRRDTQYF. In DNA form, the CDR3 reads TGTGCCAGCAGCCGTCGGGATACGCAGTATTTT. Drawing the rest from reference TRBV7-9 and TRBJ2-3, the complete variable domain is DTGVSQNPRHKITKRGQNVTFRCDPISEHNRLYWYRQTLGQGPEFLTYFQNEAQLEKSRLLSDRFSAERPKGSFSTLEIQRTEQGDSAMYLCASSRRDTQYFGPGTRLTVL.

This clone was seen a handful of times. The CDR3 nucleotides read TGTGCCAGCAGCTTACAGCCCACAGATACGCAGTATTTT. Protein product: CASSLQPTDTQYF. This rearrangement joins TRBV5-5 to TRBJ2-3; D unresolved. The CDR3 has 13 amino acids. V shed 2 bases and J shed 2 bases, with 6 bases lying between them. CDR1 and CDR2 (germline): SGHKS, YYEKEE (reference sequence).